Listed here are 26 T cell receptor beta chains from one sample, sequenced in a study of OX40 agonist ivuxolimab in advanced cancers. The table came from immunoSEQ multiplex PCR; TCRdb's copy has only in-frame clones and leaves some out. The table has 98,000 or so clones, over 75% seen once. The sequences come from CD4+ or CD8+ T cells sorted from blood, collected in a trial of the OX40 agonist ivuxolimab. The receptors come from an adult with an advanced solid tumor such as melanoma, head and neck, liver or kidney cancer.

This clone came up once. The CDR3 coding sequence is TGTGCCAGTAGTTCAGCGGGAGTAGGCCCAGATACGCAGTATTTT. Translated, it gives CASSSAGVGPDTQYF. The V and J genes are TRBV19 and TRBJ2-3; 8 nucleotides agree with TRBD2. This CDR3 is 15 amino acids long. Looked up from germline, CDR1 is LNHDA and CDR2 is SQIVND (reference sequence). The V segment lost 5 bases and the J segment 4 bases; nucleotides outside the gene matches: 8.

This chain links TRBV7-2 with TRBJ2-5; TRBD1 matches at 7 bases. J lost 5 bases, V lost 6 bases, and 12 bases had no gene match. Germline lookup yields CDR1 SGHTA and CDR2 FQGNSA. There are 15 residues in the CDR3. The CDR3, as DNA: TGTGCCAGCAGTCGGATAGGGGGCGCAGCGGAGACCCAGTACTTC. It yields the protein CASSRIGGAAETQYF.

J is TRBJ2-3 and V is TRBV7-2; TRBD1 might be the D (5 bases). This CDR3 spans 14 amino acids. Trimming left V 3 bases short and J 6 bases short, with 13 bases between. Germline V CDR1 and CDR2: SGHTA, FQGNSA. The CDR3 DNA reads TGTGCCAGCAGCTTGCAGGGAATAGTGGATACGCAGTATTTT. Translated: CASSLQGIVDTQYF.

The J gene is TRBJ1-4, the V gene TRBV7-9, with TRBD1 as a possible D gene (6 bases). CDR3 length: 16 residues. Looked up from germline, CDR1 is SEHNR and CDR2 is FQNEAQ (reference sequence). Trimming cost V 4 bases and J 0 bases, with 12 bases left between them. The CDR3 sequence is CASSSGAGATNEKLFF. The CDR3, as DNA: TGTGCCAGCAGCTCAGGGGCGGGTGCAACTAATGAAAAACTGTTTTTT. The variable domain in full, completed from reference TRBV7-9 and TRBJ1-4, reads DTGVSQNPRHKITKRGQNVTFRCDPISEHNRLYWYRQTLGQGPEFLTYFQNEAQLEKSRLLSDRFSAERPKGSFSTLEIQRTEQGDSAMYLCASSSGAGATNEKLFFGSGTQLSVL.

V gene TRBV4-1 combines with J gene TRBJ2-3, with 10 bases lining up with TRBD2. V was pared by 3 bases and J by 1 base, with 1 base of the junction left unmatched. This CDR3 is built from 15 residues. From germline, CDR1 is MGHRA and CDR2 YSYEKL. CDR3 bases: TGCGCCAGCAGCCACGGGACTAGCGGCACAGATACGCAGTATTTT. Residues: CASSHGTSGTDTQYF.

The chain links TRBV4-1 to TRBJ2-3, with 9 bases identical to TRBD1. Germline CDR1 is MGHRA and CDR2 is YSYEKL. The CDR3 sequence is 16 residues long. The ends lost 4 bases at V and 1 base at J; junction bases unmatched: 6. CDR3 sequence reads: CASSLQGAVGTDTQYF. CDR3 coding DNA: TGCGCCAGCAGCCTACAGGGGGCGGTTGGCACAGATACGCAGTATTTT.

This chain connects TRBV19 to TRBJ1-1; the match to TRBD1 covers 11 bases. The CDR3 is 14 amino acids. Germline CDR1 LNHDA, CDR2 SQIVND (reference sequence). With 7 bases clipped from V and 3 bases from J, the junction kept 4 bases outside the gene matches. This CDR3 reads CASIRDRGDTEAFF. The CDR3 nucleotides are TGTGCCAGTATCCGGGACAGGGGGGACACTGAAGCTTTCTTT. The entire variable domain, with the rest obtained from reference TRBV19 and TRBJ1-1, is as follows: DGGITQSPKYLFRKEGQNVTLSCEQNLNHDAMYWYRQDPGQGLRLIYYSQIVNDFQKGDIAEGYSVSREKKESFPLTVTSAQKNPTAFYLCASIRDRGDTEAFFGQGTRLTVV.

The V call is TRBV9, the J call TRBJ2-5; D is undetermined. The CDR3 sequence is 11 residues long. Germline-derived CDR1 and CDR2 are SGDLS and YYNGEE. The V end lost 0 bases, the J end lost 5 bases, and 2 bases lay between the germline ends. CDR3 sequence: CASSVEETQYF. DNA of the CDR3: TGTGCCAGCAGCGTAGAGGAGACCCAGTACTTC.

The chain has TRBV28 and TRBJ1-2; D not resolved. This CDR3 comprises 13 residues. The germline V and J ends were trimmed by 6 bases and 4 bases, with 12 bases remaining between them. Looked up from germline, CDR1 is MDHEN and CDR2 is SYDVKM. CDR3 nucleotides: TGTGCCAGCAGCCAACTTCTGGGCTATGGCTACACCTTC. Protein product: CASSQLLGYGYTF.

The V call is TRBV30, the J call TRBJ2-5, with no clear D. The V end was cut by 2 bases, the J end by 7 bases, with 14 bases between. This CDR3 contains 13 residues. Germline-derived CDR1 and CDR2 are GTSNPN and SVGIG (reference sequence). CDR3 protein: CAWSLSDAGTQYF. DNA for the CDR3: TGTGCCTGGAGTTTGAGCGATGCCGGGACCCAGTACTTC.

This chain joins TRBV5-1 and TRBJ2-3, with 7 bases identical to TRBD2. The CDR3 loop spans 17 amino acids. Germline V CDR1 and CDR2: SGHRS, YFSETQ. The ends lost 1 base at V and 2 bases at J; junction bases unmatched: 10. The CDR3 loop reads CASSLPPWRESTDTQYF. DNA for the CDR3: TGCGCCAGCAGCTTGCCGCCGTGGCGGGAGTCCACAGATACGCAGTATTTT.

The V and J genes are TRBV28 and TRBJ2-7; TRBD2 agrees at 9 bases. CDR1 is MDHEN and CDR2 is SYDVKM in the germline V gene. V shed 7 bases and J 0 bases; nucleotides not matched to a gene: 7. The CDR3 is 15 residues long. CDR3 amino acids: CASTRSSGNSYEQYF. The CDR3 region has the DNA TGTGCCAGCACCCGTTCTAGCGGGAACTCCTACGAGCAGTACTTC. The complete variable domain, with remaining parts taken from reference TRBV28 and TRBJ2-7, reads DVKVTQSSRYLVKRTGEKVFLECVQDMDHENMFWYRQDPGLGLRLIYFSYDVKMKEKGDIPEGYSVSREKKERFSLILESASTNQTSMYLCASTRSSGNSYEQYFGPGTRLTVT.

This clone was observed a few times. The chain has TRBV2 and TRBJ2-7; no definite D call. The CDR3 sequence is 12 residues long. Trimming shortened V by 3 bases and J by 7 bases, and 10 bases separated the two germline ends. CDR1 and CDR2 from the germline V gene are SNHLY and FYNNEI. The CDR3 DNA sequence: TGTGCCAGCAGTGAGGGCGCCGGGGAGCAGTACTTC. Its protein product is CASSEGAGEQYF.

The rearrangement links TRBV10-3 to TRBJ1-2; D might be TRBD1 (6 bases). The CDR3 sequence is 12 residues long. V lost 5 bases and J lost 7, with 11 bases in between. Germline V gives CDR1 ENHRY, CDR2 SYGVKD. CDR3 residues: CAISPIRGGYTF. CDR3 DNA: TGTGCCATCAGTCCAATCAGGGGTGGCTACACCTTC.

This clone was picked up one time. The gene calls are TRBV27 and TRBJ1-1; a weak D match, TRBD1 (5 bases). Germline-derived CDR1 and CDR2 are MNHEY and SMNVEV (reference sequence). This CDR3 is built from 16 residues. V lost 5 bases and J lost 5, with 21 bases in between. CDR3 nucleotide sequence: TGTGCCAGCAGTCCTGCCAGGGCTTCAGGGAGAACTGAAGCTTTCTTT. This gives the protein CASSPARASGRTEAFF.

This clone has just one count. The rearrangement uses TRBV10-2 and TRBJ2-7; TRBD1 or TRBD2 may be the D gene (5 bases each). V lost 6 bases and J lost 5, with 11 bases in between. CDR1 and CDR2 (germline): WSHSY, SAAADI. The CDR3 loop spans 12 amino acids. The CDR3 reads CASSRLGDEQYF. The CDR3 nucleotides are TGCGCCAGCAGCCGGCTGGGGGACGAGCAGTACTTC.

J is TRBJ1-2 and V is TRBV5-8; D not resolved. The V end was cut by 2 bases, the J end by 14 bases, with 10 bases between. The V gene's germline CDR1 is SGHTS and CDR2 YDEGEE. This CDR3 is 10 amino acids long. Here the CDR3 DNA reads TGTGCCAGCAGCTTAAGGATGAGTACCTTC. Amino acids: CASSLRMSTF. Variable domain in full (rest from reference TRBV5-8 and TRBJ1-2): EAGVTQSPTHLIKTRGQQATLRCSPISGHTSVYWYQQALGLGLQFLLWYDEGEERNRGNFPPRFSGRQFPNYSSELNVNALELEDSALYLCASSLRMSTFGSGTRLTVV.

The V and J genes are TRBV9 and TRBJ1-3, with TRBD1 matching 9 bases. Trimming at V came to 4 bases and at J to 6 bases, leaving 8 bases not matched to a gene. CDR1 is SGDLS, CDR2 YYNGEE, per germline. The CDR3 has 15 residues. CDR3: CASSPRTGEANTIYF. The CDR3 bases are TGTGCCAGCAGCCCCCGGACAGGGGAGGCAAACACCATATATTTT.

The rearrangement joins TRBV2 to TRBJ2-1; no firm D call. The germline V gene has CDR1 SNHLY and CDR2 FYNNEI. The V gene lost 4 bases and the J gene lost 7 bases, with 5 bases spanning the gap. The CDR3 has 11 amino acids. CDR3 nucleotides: TGTGCCAGCAGTGGTTTGAATGAGCAGTTCTTC. This encodes CASSGLNEQFF.

The J gene is TRBJ2-3, the V gene TRBV7-9, with D possibly TRBD2 on 5 matching bases. Germline loops: CDR1 SEHNR, CDR2 FQNEAQ (reference sequence). The CDR3 consists of 14 residues. V was clipped by 5 bases and J by 0 bases, with 9 bases between them. CDR3 sequence reads: CASSPRGSTDTQYF. CDR3 DNA sequence: TGTGCCAGCAGCCCTCGCGGGAGCACAGATACGCAGTATTTT.

The chain carries TRBV5-1 and TRBJ1-1, with TRBD1 matching over 7 bases. CDR3 length equals 15 residues. Trimming removed 5 bases from V and 1 base from J; junction bases left unmatched: 8. Looked up from germline, CDR1 is SGHRS and CDR2 is YFSETQ. The DNA of the CDR3 is TGCGCCAGCAGTTTTGCCGGGACAGAGAACACTGAAGCTTTCTTT. Translating it yields CASSFAGTENTEAFF.

V gene TRBV5-1 combines with J gene TRBJ2-7; D might be TRBD1 or TRBD2, each matching 5 bases. The CDR3 runs to 16 residues. With 1 base removed from V and 0 bases from J, the gap between germline ends came to 14 bases. CDR1 is SGHRS and CDR2 is YFSETQ in the germline V gene. CDR3 sequence reads: CASSLFSGTSSYEQYF. DNA for the CDR3: TGCGCCAGCAGCTTGTTCTCAGGGACGAGCTCCTACGAGCAGTACTTC.

The rearrangement joins TRBV5-1 to TRBJ2-2, with D unresolved. The germline V and J ends were trimmed by 8 bases and 3 bases, with 11 bases remaining between them. Germline CDR1 reads SGHRS; CDR2 reads YFSETQ. The CDR3 runs 13 residues. The DNA for the CDR3 is TGCGCCAGTACACCTGTGGACACCGGGGAGCTGTTTTTT. This sequence encodes CASTPVDTGELFF.

The chain is built from TRBV28 and TRBJ2-7; TRBD1 matches at 9 bases. With 4 bases clipped from V and 3 bases from J, the junction kept 7 bases outside the gene matches. The CDR3 length is 15 residues. Germline values: CDR1 MDHEN, CDR2 SYDVKM. The CDR3 region has the DNA TGTGCCAGCAGTTCCACCGGGACAGGGCGCTACGAGCAGTACTTC. It is translated as CASSSTGTGRYEQYF.

The chain employs TRBV2 and TRBJ2-3; a weak D match, TRBD2 (5 bases). The CDR3 contains 15 residues. Germline lookup yields CDR1 SNHLY and CDR2 FYNNEI. V was pared by 7 bases and J by 1 base, with 15 bases between. The CDR3 sequence: CASTQLSGGTDTQYF. For the CDR3, the DNA is TGTGCCAGCACTCAACTAAGCGGAGGCACAGATACGCAGTATTTT.

The rearrangement links TRBV6-1 to TRBJ1-2; D remains ambiguous. V dropped 10 bases and J dropped 4 bases, with 22 bases sitting between them. Germline CDR1 is MNHNS and CDR2 is SASEGT. The CDR3 covers 15 residues. CDR3 coding DNA: TGTGCCACCGGCTACACCCCAACAGCGAGCTATGGCTACACCTTC. As protein: CATGYTPTASYGYTF.